This T cell receptor (beta chain) stems from a study of blood T cell repertoires in COVID-19 (dated by TCRdb to 2020 to 2021). Broadly, across the study: Collaborator samples came from the United States, Italy and Spain and covered acute and convalescent phases of COVID-19. A freely available public database, intended as a resource for researchers studying the immune response to SARS-CoV-2, is where the repertoires were released. HLA class I and class II types, where available, came from metadata supplied by the sample provider rather than from assay-based typing. A de-identified subject ID, COVID-19 status, age in years and sex were almost always included in the sample metadata. The material from the prospective study consisted of cDNA or gDNA derived from T cells, B-cell-depleted T cells, or PBMCs. Samples came from the ongoing ImmuneRACE study (first 160 participants) plus 1,254 subjects from 6 global collaborators. The dataset comprised deeply sampled blood TCRbeta repertoires from subjects exposed to, actively infected with, or recovered from COVID-19. Broader findings and caveats from the paper: Clinical and demographic metadata were provided uncurated, with the amount varying by source and participant.

Participants in the prospective study were aged roughly 18 to 100 years, lived in some 24 United States geographic areas, and enrolled through a virtual design. Cohort assignment in the prospective study relied on participant-reported clinical history from a screening survey and a study questionnaire. For ImmuneRACE Cohort 3, a participant was defined as recovered based on two consecutive negative NP/OP PCR tests, clearance by a healthcare professional, or resolution of symptoms. In the prospective study, whole blood, serum and a nasopharyngeal or oropharyngeal swab were collected from each participant by mobile phlebotomists. Prospective study participants could optionally give additional blood draws and questionnaires over an approximately 2-month period. Before DNA extraction, prospective study blood samples were shipped either frozen or at room temperature. The count of this clone is one. This clone's antigen is unknown. There are no base qualities to consult, and no much larger clone falls within one base.

The germline V gene supplies CDR1 SGHTA and CDR2 FQGTGA. The V end gives up 2 bases and the J end 7 bases, leaving 5 bases in the junction not matched to a gene. The CDR3 has 15 amino acids, counting the end cysteine and phenylalanine. Here the CDR3 DNA is all that survives: 45 bases in frame from base 1. TCRbeta CDR3 regions were amplified from genomic DNA using the immunoSEQ Assay, a bias-controlled multiplex PCR. Turning to the authors' computational methods: Within the assay, amplification of reference gene primers was used to estimate how many nucleated cells each sample contained. To quantify the absolute abundance of each unique TCRbeta CDR3 rearrangement, sequence reads were collapsed and filtered. For each sample, productive Simpson clonality was calculated as the square root of Simpson's diversity index over productive rearrangements. The table comes from immuneACCESS by way of TCRdb, which keeps in-frame sequences with V and J called. Part of the clones is missing from these tables; in studies checked, under half for an unresolved V gene and the rest for unknown reasons. V, J and clone size are taken as reported in that table, and D and trimming were inferred from the DNA itself. The sample table lists fewer than 300,000 clones, about nine tenths of them with a count of one. Around 1.1% of the sample lies in the top ten.

This sequence was found in a woman in her twenties or thirties who had recovered from COVID-19. Sequences were obtained from PBMCs or T cells enriched from blood (not recorded which). The rearranged segments are TRBV7-3 and TRBJ1-6, and TRBD1 aligns with 7 junction nucleotides. The CDR3 loop reads CASSLQGQRNSPLHF. The nucleotide sequence reads TGTGCCAGCAGCTTACAGGGACAGCGAAATTCACCCCTCCACTTT. This CDR3, with the reference TRBV7-3 and TRBJ1-6 proteins standing in past its ends, gives the full variable domain GAGVSQTPSNKVTEKGKYVELRCDPISGHTALYWYRQSLGQGPEFLIYFQGTGAADDSGLPNDRFFAVRPEGSVSTLKIQRTERGDSAVYLCASSLQGQRNSPLHFGNGTRLTVT.